What follows is one TCR beta chain and its context. Its antigen is as yet unknown. The data originate from a study of shared clonotypes between healthy human individuals. For the study at large: CD4 naive and memory got three plates each, CD8 naive two, CD8 memory one. Study-wide results and limits: On the whole, naive subsets had larger estimated richness than memory subsets had.

The CDR3 runs to 15 residues. V trimming: 5 bases; J trimming: 5 bases; junction bases outside the gene matches: 9. The V gene's germline CDR1 is MNHNS and CDR2 SASEGT. Libraries were prepared by immunoSEQ multiplex PCR; TCRdb keeps only in-frame clonotypes and omits some of them. The sample has about 1 million clones, more than 65% seen once. From CD4+ cells came CD45RA+ naive and CD45RA-negative memory subsets. The TCR was taken from a man between 18 and 29 years old in good health. The chain has TRBV6-1 and TRBJ2-5, with 9 positions matching TRBD1. Sequencing was performed on memory CD4+ T cells sorted from blood. Subset noted: CD45RA-negative fraction. CDR3 nucleotides: TGTGCCAGCAGTTCACAGGGGGCGCGGATGGAGACCCAGTACTTC. Its translation: CASSSQGARMETQYF.